This T cell receptor (beta chain) was identified during a study of cytomegalovirus exposure and HLA in healthy donors. This clone was picked up a small number of times. Amplification used 60 Vbeta primers and 13 Jbeta primers. TCRdb's table, derived via immunoSEQ multiplex PCR, lists solely in-frame clones and lacks some. Among some 130,000 clones listed, roughly 70% were seen once. Germline V gives CDR1 SGHTA, CDR2 FQGTGA. The CDR3 consists of 15 residues. Trimming removed 1 base at V and 4 bases at J, with 13 bases between. The sample taken for sequencing was PBMCs. The V gene is TRBV7-3, the J gene TRBJ1-2, with D tentatively TRBD1 (6 bases). This TCR derives from a man aged 40-55 years in good health and CMV-seronegative. The CDR3 loop reads CASSLIPGQSYGYTF. In nucleotides, the CDR3 is TGTGCCAGCAGCTTAATCCCCGGACAGTCCTATGGCTACACCTTC.